In its sample, the clone carrying this TCR beta chain was seen once. The data stem from a study of resident and recirculating memory T cells in vitiligo. TCRdb's copy holds only in-frame clones and misses some; the assay was immunoSEQ multiplex PCR. Among about 42,000 clones, over 90% were seen once, and the ten largest hold roughly 4.5%. The germline V and J ends were trimmed by 1 base and 0 bases, with 6 bases remaining between them. Germline lookup yields CDR1 GTSNPN and CDR2 SVGIG (reference sequence). The CDR3 is 14 residues long. What was sequenced was blood. V and J are TRBV30 and TRBJ1-4, with D unresolved. This clonotype was sampled from a male donor with vitiligo. The CDR3 is CAWSEGATNEKLFF. DNA of the CDR3: TGTGCCTGGAGTGAGGGAGCAACTAATGAAAAACTGTTTTTT.